This TCR beta chain was recovered during a study of metastatic and nonmetastatic thyroid tumors. Study-level background: Repertoires from malignant and benign thyroid patients were compared across blood and tumor or nodule tissue.

This CDR3 has 17 residues. Trimming took off 6 bases at V and 9 bases at J, with 27 bases between the two ends. The germline V gene has CDR1 DFQATT and CDR2 SNEGSKA (reference sequence). Until they underwent thyroid surgery, no patient had received any treatment. TCRdb re-called the PCR reads via MiXCR. Of around 22,000 clones detected, less than 25% appear once; the ten largest clones hold 6.5% to 9.5%. The source is a female donor with papillary thyroid cancer or a benign thyroid nodule (not recorded which). Some clones in this sample may be carry-over from other donors' samples. What was sequenced was blood. V gene TRBV20-1 combines with J gene TRBJ1-6; TRBD1 is a possible D gene (6 bases). CDR3 nucleotides: TGCAGTGCCGATGGGGGAGGGGGTTGGGGAGACAGTTCACCCCTCCACTTT. This codes for CSADGGGGWGDSSPLHF.